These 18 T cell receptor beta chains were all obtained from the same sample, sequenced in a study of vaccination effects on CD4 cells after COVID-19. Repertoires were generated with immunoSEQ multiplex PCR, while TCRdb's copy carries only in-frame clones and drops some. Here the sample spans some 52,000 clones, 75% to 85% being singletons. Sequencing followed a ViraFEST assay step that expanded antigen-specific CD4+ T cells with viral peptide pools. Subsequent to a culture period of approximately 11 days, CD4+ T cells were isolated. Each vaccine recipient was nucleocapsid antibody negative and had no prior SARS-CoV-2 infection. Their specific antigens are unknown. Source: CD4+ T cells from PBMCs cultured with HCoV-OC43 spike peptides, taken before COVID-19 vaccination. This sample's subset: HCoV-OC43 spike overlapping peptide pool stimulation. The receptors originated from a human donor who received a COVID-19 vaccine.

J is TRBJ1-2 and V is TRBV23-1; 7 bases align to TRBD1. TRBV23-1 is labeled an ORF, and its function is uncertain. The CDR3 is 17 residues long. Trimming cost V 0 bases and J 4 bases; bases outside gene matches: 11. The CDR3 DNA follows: TGCGCCAGCAGTCAATCAGGGAAGAGGGGGCGCCCCTATGGCTACACCTTC. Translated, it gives CASSQSGKRGRPYGYTF.

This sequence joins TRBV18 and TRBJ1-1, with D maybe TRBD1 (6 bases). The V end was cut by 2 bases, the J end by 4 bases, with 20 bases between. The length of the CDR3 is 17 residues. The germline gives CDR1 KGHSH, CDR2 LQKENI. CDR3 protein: CASSPVFGGEGVTEAFF. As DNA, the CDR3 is TGTGCCAGCTCACCAGTCTTTGGGGGCGAGGGAGTCACTGAAGCTTTCTTT.

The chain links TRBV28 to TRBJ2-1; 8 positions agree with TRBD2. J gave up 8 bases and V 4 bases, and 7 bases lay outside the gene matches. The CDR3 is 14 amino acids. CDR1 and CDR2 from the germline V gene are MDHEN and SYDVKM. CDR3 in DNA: TGTGCCAGCAGTTACGGGGGGGCCAGCCATGAGCAGTTCTTC. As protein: CASSYGGASHEQFF.

In nucleotides, the CDR3 is TGTGCCATCAGTGAGAGGAGTCTGGGGACTAATGAAAAACTGTTTTTT. Protein product: CAISERSLGTNEKLFF. The chain recombines TRBV10-3 with TRBJ1-4; D remains ambiguous. Trimming removed 2 bases from V and 2 bases from J, with 12 bases in between. The germline V gene has CDR1 ENHRY and CDR2 SYGVKD. The CDR3 has 16 amino acids.

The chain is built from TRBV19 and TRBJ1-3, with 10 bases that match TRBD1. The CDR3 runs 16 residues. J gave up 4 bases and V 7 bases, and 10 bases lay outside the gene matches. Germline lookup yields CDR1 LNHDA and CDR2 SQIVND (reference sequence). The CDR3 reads CASNSGTGAYGNTIYF. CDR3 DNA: TGTGCCAGTAACTCCGGGACAGGGGCTTACGGAAACACCATATATTTT.

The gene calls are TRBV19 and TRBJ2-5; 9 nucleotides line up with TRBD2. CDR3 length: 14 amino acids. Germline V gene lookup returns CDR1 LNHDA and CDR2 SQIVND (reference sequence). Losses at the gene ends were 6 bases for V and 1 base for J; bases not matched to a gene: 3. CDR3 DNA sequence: TGTGCCAGTAGGAGCGGGGGGCCCCAAGAGACCCAGTACTTC. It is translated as CASRSGGPQETQYF.

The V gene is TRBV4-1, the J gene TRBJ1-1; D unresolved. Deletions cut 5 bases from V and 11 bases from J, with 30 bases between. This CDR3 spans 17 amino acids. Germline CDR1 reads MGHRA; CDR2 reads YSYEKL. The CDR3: CASSAHMGPRQEWAAFF. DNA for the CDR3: TGCGCCAGCAGCGCGCACATGGGCCCTCGGCAAGAGTGGGCGGCTTTCTTT.

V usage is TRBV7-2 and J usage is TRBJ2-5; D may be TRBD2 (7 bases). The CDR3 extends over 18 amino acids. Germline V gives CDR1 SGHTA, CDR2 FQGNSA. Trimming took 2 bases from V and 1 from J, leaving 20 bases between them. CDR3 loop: CASSLPTGIGGLQETQYF. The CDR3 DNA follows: TGTGCCAGCAGCTTACCTACAGGGATCGGGGGGCTCCAAGAGACCCAGTACTTC.

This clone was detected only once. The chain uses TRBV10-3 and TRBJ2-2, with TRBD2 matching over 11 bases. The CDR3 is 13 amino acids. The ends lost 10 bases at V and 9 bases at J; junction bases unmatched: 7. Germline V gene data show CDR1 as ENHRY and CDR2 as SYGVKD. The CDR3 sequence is CATLAGGLRELFF. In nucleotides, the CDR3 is TGTGCCACCTTAGCGGGGGGGCTAAGGGAGCTGTTTTTT.

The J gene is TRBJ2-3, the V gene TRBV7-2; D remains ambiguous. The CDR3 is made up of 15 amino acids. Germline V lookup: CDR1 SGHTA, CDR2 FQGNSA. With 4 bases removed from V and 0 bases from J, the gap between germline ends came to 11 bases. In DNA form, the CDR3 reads TGTGCCAGCAGCTCGCAAAAGGTGAGCACAGATACGCAGTATTTT. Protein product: CASSSQKVSTDTQYF.

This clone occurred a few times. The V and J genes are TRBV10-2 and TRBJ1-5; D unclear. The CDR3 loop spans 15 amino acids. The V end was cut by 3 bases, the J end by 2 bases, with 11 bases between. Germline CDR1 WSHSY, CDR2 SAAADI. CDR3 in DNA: TGCGCCAGCAGTGACTCGGGTGTGCGCAATCAGCCCCAGCATTTT. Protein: CASSDSGVRNQPQHF.

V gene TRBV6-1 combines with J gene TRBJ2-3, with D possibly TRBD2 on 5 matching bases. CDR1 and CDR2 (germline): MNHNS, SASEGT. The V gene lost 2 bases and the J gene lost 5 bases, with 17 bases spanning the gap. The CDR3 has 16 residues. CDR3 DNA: TGTGCCAGCAGTGAATCGCCAGGACTTGGCGGAGATACGCAGTATTTT. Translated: CASSESPGLGGDTQYF.

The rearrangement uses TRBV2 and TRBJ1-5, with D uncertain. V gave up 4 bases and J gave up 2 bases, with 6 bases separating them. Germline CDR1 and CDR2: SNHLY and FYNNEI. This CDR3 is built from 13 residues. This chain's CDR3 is CASSGPRNQPQHF. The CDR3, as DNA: TGTGCCAGCAGTGGGCCGCGCAATCAGCCCCAGCATTTT.

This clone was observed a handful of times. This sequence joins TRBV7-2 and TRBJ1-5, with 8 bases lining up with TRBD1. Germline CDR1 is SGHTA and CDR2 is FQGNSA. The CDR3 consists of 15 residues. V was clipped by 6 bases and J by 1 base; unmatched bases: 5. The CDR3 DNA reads TGTGCCAGCAGACCGACAGGGGTGAGCAATCAGCCCCAGCATTTT. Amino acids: CASRPTGVSNQPQHF.

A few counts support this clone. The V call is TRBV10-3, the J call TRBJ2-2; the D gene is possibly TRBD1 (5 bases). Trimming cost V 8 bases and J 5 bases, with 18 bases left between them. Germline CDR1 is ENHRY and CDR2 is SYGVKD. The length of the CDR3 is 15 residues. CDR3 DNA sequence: TGTGCCATCGGGGCGGAGATCCCTAAAACCGGGGAGCTGTTTTTT. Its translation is CAIGAEIPKTGELFF.

As DNA, the CDR3 is TGTGCCAGCAGTTACACCGACAGGGGGTACTTTCAAAAACTGTTTTTT. Protein: CASSYTDRGYFQKLFF. The chain carries TRBV6-5 and TRBJ1-4; 9 positions match TRBD1. CDR3 size: 16 residues. Germline values: CDR1 MNHEY, CDR2 SVGAGI. The V and J ends lost 2 bases and 9 bases, in that order; junction bases with no gene match: 10.

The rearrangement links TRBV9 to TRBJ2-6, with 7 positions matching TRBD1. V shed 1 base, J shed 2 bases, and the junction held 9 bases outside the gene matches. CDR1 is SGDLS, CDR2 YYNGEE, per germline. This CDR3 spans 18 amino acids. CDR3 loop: CASSVNRRQGTGANVLTF. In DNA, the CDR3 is TGTGCCAGCAGCGTAAATCGGAGACAGGGAACTGGGGCCAACGTCCTGACTTTC.

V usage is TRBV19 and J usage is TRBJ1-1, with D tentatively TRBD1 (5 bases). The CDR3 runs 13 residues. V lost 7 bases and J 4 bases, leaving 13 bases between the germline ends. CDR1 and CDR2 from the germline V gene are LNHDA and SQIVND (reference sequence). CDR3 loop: CASTKGPGTEAFF. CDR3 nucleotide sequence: TGTGCCAGTACTAAGGGGCCGGGCACTGAAGCTTTCTTT.